This T cell receptor beta chain was sequenced during a study of CD8 T cells in Susac syndrome. The CDR3 has 15 amino acids. Germline V gives CDR1 SGHDN, CDR2 FVKESK. The trim removed 5 bases at V and 0 bases at J, leaving 7 bases unmatched. Random hexamers served to reverse transcribe roughly 0.45 to 1 ug RNA. MiXCR was run by TCRdb on the immunoSEQ multiplex PCR reads, yielding one entry per CDR3 protein. The sample lists 250,000 to 300,000 distinct CDR3 sequences, 70% to 90% occurring once. The TCR comes from a human donor with multiple sclerosis. The rearrangement uses TRBV14 and TRBJ2-7; 7 nucleotides match TRBD1. Sample: CD8+ T cells from PBMCs. CDR3 bases: TGTGCCAGCAGCAGCACAGGGGACCTCTCCTACGAGCAGTACTTC. Amino acids: CASSSTGDLSYEQYF.